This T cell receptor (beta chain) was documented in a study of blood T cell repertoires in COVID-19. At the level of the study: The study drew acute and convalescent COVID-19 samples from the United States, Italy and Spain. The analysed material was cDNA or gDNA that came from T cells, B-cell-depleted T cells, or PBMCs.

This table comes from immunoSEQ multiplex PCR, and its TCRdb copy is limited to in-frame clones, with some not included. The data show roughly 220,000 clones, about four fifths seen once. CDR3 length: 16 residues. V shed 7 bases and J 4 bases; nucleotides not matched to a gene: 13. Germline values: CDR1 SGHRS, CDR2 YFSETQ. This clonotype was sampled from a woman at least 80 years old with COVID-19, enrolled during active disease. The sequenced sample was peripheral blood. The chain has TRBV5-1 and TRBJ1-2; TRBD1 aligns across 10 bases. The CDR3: CASSSTGGEKGYGYTF. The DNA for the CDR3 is TGCGCCAGCTCCTCGACAGGGGGCGAAAAGGGCTATGGCTACACCTTC.